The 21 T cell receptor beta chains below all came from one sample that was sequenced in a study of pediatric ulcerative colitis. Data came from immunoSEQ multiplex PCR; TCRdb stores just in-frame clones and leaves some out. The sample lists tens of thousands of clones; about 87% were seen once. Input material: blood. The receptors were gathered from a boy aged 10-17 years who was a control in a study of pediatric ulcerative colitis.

CDR3 loop: CATSEVISTDTQYF. In DNA, the CDR3 is TGTGCCACCAGCGAGGTTATTAGCACAGATACGCAGTATTTT. The rearrangement links TRBV15 to TRBJ2-3; D is uncertain. V lost 5 bases, J lost 0 bases, and 9 bases lay in between. The CDR3 is 14 residues long. Germline assignment: CDR1 LNHNV and CDR2 YYDKDF (reference sequence).

CDR3 DNA sequence: TGTGCCAGCAGTTCGTCCCACGAGCGGGAGGATCTTGAGCAGTTCTTC. It encodes CASSSSHEREDLEQFF. This chain links TRBV28 with TRBJ2-1, with 9 bases that match TRBD2. This CDR3 has 16 residues. V lost 4 bases and J lost 9; bases outside the gene matches: 13. Per the germline V gene, CDR1 is MDHEN and CDR2 is SYDVKM.

The CDR3 loop reads CASSGLTNEKLFF. The CDR3 nucleotides read TGTGCCAGCAGCGGTCTAACTAATGAAAAACTGTTTTTT. V gene TRBV27 combines with J gene TRBJ1-4; no reliable D call. The V and J ends lost 6 bases and 1 base respectively, with 6 bases between them. The germline V gene has CDR1 MNHEY and CDR2 SMNVEV (reference sequence). This CDR3 is 13 amino acids long. The full variable domain, with the rest looked up from reference TRBV27 and TRBJ1-4, is EAQVTQNPRYLITVTGKKLTVTCSQNMNHEYMSWYRQDPGLGLRQIYYSMNVEVTDKGDVPEGYKVSRKEKRNFPLILESPSPNQTSLYFCASSGLTNEKLFFGSGTQLSVL.

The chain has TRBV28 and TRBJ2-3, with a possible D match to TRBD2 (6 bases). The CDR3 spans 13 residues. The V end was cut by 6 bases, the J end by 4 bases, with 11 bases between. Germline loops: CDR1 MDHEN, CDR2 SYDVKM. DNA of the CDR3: TGTGCCAGCAGACCTTCTAGCGCAGATACGCAGTATTTT. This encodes CASRPSSADTQYF.

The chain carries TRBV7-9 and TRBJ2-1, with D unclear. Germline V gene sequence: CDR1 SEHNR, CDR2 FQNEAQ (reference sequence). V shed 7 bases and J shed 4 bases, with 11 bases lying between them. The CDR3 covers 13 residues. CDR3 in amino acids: CASTGRIYNEQFF. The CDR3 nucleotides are TGTGCCAGCACTGGCAGGATTTACAATGAGCAGTTCTTC.

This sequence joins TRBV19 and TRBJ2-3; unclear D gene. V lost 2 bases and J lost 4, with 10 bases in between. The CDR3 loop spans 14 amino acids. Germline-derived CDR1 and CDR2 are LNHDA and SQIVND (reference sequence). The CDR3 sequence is CASSISPAPDTQYF. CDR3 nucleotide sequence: TGTGCCAGTAGTATATCCCCGGCACCAGATACGCAGTATTTT.

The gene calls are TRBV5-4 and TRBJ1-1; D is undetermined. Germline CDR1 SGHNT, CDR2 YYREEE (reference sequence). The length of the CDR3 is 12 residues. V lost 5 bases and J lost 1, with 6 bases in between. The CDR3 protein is CASRVENTEAFF. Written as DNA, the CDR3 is TGTGCCAGCAGAGTGGAGAACACTGAAGCTTTCTTT.

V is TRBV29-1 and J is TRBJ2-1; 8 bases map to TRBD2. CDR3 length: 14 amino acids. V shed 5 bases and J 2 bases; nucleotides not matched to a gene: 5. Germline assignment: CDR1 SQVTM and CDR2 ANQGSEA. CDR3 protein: CSVKATSAYNEQFF. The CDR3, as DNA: TGCAGCGTTAAGGCGACTAGCGCCTACAATGAGCAGTTCTTC.

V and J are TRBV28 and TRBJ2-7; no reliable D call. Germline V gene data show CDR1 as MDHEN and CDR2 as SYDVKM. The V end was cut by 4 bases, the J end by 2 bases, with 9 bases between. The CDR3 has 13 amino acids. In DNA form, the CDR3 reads TGTGCCAGCAGTTCCCTAAGCACCTACGAGCAGTACTTC. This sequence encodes CASSSLSTYEQYF.

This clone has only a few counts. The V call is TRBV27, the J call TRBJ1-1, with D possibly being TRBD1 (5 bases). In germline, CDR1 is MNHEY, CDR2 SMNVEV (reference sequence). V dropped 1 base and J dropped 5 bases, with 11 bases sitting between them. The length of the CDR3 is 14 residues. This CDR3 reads CASSLLAGQTEAFF. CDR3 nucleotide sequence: TGTGCCAGCAGTTTATTAGCAGGGCAGACTGAAGCTTTCTTT.

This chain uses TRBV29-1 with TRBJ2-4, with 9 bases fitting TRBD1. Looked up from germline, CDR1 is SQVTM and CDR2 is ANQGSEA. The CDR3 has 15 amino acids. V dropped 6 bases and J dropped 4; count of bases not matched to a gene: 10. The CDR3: CSVAGTGTGKNIQYF. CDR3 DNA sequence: TGCAGCGTCGCAGGAACCGGGACAGGGAAAAACATTCAGTACTTC. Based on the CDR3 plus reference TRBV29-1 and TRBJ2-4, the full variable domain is SAVISQKPSRDICQRGTSLTIQCQVDSQVTMMFWYRQQPGQSLTLIATANQGSEATYESGFVIDKFPISRPNLTFSTLTVSNMSPEDSSIYLCSVAGTGTGKNIQYFGAGTRLSVL.

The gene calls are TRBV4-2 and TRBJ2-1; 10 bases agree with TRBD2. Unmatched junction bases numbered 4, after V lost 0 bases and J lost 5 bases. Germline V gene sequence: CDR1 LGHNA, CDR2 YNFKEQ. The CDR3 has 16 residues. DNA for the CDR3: TGTGCCAGCAGCCAAGAAGCTCTAGCGGGGGACAATGAGCAGTTCTTC. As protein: CASSQEALAGDNEQFF.

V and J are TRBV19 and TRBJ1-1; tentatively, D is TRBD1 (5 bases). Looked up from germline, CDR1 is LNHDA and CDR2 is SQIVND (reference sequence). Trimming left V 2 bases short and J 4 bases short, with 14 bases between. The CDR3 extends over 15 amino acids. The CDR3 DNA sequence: TGTGCCAGTAGTATAAGCGCGACAGTATTCACTGAAGCTTTCTTT. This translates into CASSISATVFTEAFF. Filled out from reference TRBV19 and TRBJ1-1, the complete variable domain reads DGGITQSPKYLFRKEGQNVTLSCEQNLNHDAMYWYRQDPGQGLRLIYYSQIVNDFQKGDIAEGYSVSREKKESFPLTVTSAQKNPTAFYLCASSISATVFTEAFFGQGTRLTVV.

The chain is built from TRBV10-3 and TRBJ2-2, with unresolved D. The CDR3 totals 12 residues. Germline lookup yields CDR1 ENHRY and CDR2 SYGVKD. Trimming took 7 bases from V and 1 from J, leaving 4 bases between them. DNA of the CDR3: TGTGCCATCAAAGGGAACACCGGGGAGCTGTTTTTT. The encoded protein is CAIKGNTGELFF.

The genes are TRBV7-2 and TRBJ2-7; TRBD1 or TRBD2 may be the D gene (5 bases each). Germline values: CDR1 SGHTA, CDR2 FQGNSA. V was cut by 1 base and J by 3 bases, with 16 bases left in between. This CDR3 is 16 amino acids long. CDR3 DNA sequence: TGTGCCAGCAGCTTAGTGTGTTTGGGACGCCGCTACGAGCAGTACTTC. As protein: CASSLVCLGRRYEQYF.

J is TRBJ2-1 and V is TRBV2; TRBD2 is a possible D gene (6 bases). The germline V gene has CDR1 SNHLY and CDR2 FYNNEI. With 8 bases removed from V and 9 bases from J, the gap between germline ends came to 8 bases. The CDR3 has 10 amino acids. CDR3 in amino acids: CASYGGEQFF. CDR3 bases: TGTGCCAGCTACGGGGGTGAGCAGTTCTTC.

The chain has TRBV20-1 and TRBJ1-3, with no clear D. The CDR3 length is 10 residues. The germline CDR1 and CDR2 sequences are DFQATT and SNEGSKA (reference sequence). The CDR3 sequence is CRAEVGTIYF. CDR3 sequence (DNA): TGCAGAGCTGAAGTTGGCACCATATATTTT.

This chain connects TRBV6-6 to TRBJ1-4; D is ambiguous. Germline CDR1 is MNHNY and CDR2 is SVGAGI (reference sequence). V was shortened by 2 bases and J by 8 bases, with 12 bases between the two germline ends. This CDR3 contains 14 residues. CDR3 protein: CASSYEGGREKLFF. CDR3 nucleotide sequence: TGTGCCAGCAGTTACGAGGGTGGAAGGGAAAAACTGTTTTTT.

The DNA for the CDR3 is TGTGCCAGTAGTCCGACAAGGGGAGGTGAGCAGTTCTTC. Its translation is CASSPTRGGEQFF. The V call is TRBV19, the J call TRBJ2-1; D is possibly TRBD2 (6 bases). The CDR3 length is 13 residues. V was cut by 5 bases and J by 9 bases, with 14 bases left in between. CDR1 is LNHDA and CDR2 is SQIVND in the germline V gene (reference sequence). Drawing the rest from reference TRBV19 and TRBJ2-1, the complete variable domain is DGGITQSPKYLFRKEGQNVTLSCEQNLNHDAMYWYRQDPGQGLRLIYYSQIVNDFQKGDIAEGYSVSREKKESFPLTVTSAQKNPTAFYLCASSPTRGGEQFFGPGTRLTVL.

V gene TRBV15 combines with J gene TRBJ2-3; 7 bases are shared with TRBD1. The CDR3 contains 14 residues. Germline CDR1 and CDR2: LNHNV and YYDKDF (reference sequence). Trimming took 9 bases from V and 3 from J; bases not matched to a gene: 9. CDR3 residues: CATRRQGLTDTQYF. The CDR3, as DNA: TGTGCCACACGCAGACAGGGATTGACAGATACGCAGTATTTT.

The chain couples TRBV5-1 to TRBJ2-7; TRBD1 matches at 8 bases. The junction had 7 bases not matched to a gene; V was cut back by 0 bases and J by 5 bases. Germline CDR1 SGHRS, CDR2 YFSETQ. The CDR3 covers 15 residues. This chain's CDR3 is CASSLGGQGGHEQYF. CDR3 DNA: TGCGCCAGCAGCTTGGGTGGACAGGGTGGCCACGAGCAGTACTTC.